This passage covers 22 T cell receptor beta chains from one sample sequenced in a study of blood T cell repertoires in COVID-19. Assay: immunoSEQ multiplex PCR; the TCRdb copy retains only in-frame clones and omits some. Of about 190,000 clones in the sample, approximately 86% were seen once. Sequencing was performed on peripheral blood. These receptors came from a man aged 35 to 55 with active or convalescent COVID-19.

This chain uses TRBV3-1 (or the pseudogene TRBV3-2) with TRBJ2-6; no reliable D call. The germline gives CDR1 LGHDT, CDR2 YNNKEL (reference sequence). CDR3 length equals 16 residues. Trimming cost V 1 base and J 4 bases, with 11 bases left between them. The CDR3 bases are TGTGCCAGCAGCCAAGTACGCCAGAGGGGGGCCAACGTCCTGACTTTC. It is translated as CASSQVRQRGANVLTF.

The chain has TRBV29-1 and TRBJ2-7, with 8 bases that match TRBD2. CDR1 is SQVTM, CDR2 ANQGSEA, per germline. The junction had 5 bases not matched to a gene; V was cut back by 4 bases and J by 0 bases. The CDR3 has 14 residues. The CDR3 DNA reads TGCAGCGTTGGGCTAGCGGGTAGCTCCTACGAGCAGTACTTC. It codes for CSVGLAGSSYEQYF.

This clone was recorded only once. The chain has TRBV5-1 and TRBJ1-5; D call uncertain. V was cut by 3 bases and J by 1 base, with 5 bases left in between. The CDR3 is made up of 13 amino acids. Germline loops: CDR1 SGHRS, CDR2 YFSETQ. The CDR3 sequence: CASSSGSNQPQHF. CDR3 in DNA: TGCGCCAGCAGCTCGGGGAGCAATCAGCCCCAGCATTTT.

The chain joins TRBV6-5 to TRBJ1-2; TRBD1 matches at 7 bases. The V segment lost 10 bases and the J segment 2 bases; nucleotides outside the gene matches: 10. CDR3 length: 14 residues. From germline, CDR1 is MNHEY and CDR2 SVGAGI. Written as DNA, the CDR3 is TGTGCCACCGTAAAGGGGGCGTCGAACTATGGCTACACCTTC. Translating it yields CATVKGASNYGYTF.

The chain is built from TRBV28 and TRBJ1-1, with D possibly matching TRBD1 (6 bases). Trimming cost V 6 bases and J 5 bases, with 16 bases left between them. CDR1 is MDHEN and CDR2 is SYDVKM in the germline V gene. This CDR3 contains 14 residues. The CDR3 nucleotides are TGTGCCAGCAGGGGGGCAGGGGCTAATACTGAAGCTTTCTTT. Residues: CASRGAGANTEAFF.

This chain connects TRBV11-1 to TRBJ1-3; unclear D gene. The V end was cut by 1 base, the J end by 3 bases, with 4 bases between. Germline lookup yields CDR1 SGHAT and CDR2 FQDESV (reference sequence). The CDR3 has 13 residues. The CDR3 spells CASSLVHGNTIYF. Here the CDR3 DNA reads TGTGCCAGCAGCTTAGTTCATGGAAACACCATATATTTT.

CDR3 residues: CASSPSTDTQYF. CDR3 in DNA: TGTGCCAGCAGCCCAAGCACAGATACGCAGTATTTT. The chain uses TRBV5-5 and TRBJ2-3; no definite D call. The CDR3 has 12 residues. Germline CDR1 is SGHKS and CDR2 is YYEKEE (reference sequence). Trimming pared 4 bases from V and 0 bases from J, leaving 3 bases between.

The chain is built from TRBV6-5 and TRBJ1-1, with TRBD1 as a possible D gene (6 bases). The CDR3 runs to 14 residues. Trimming took off 5 bases at V and 5 bases at J, with 15 bases between the two ends. Germline V gene lookup returns CDR1 MNHEY and CDR2 SVGAGI. The CDR3 sequence: CASSLQQGGTEAFF. DNA for the CDR3: TGTGCCAGCAGTCTACAACAGGGCGGGACTGAAGCTTTCTTT.

The chain employs TRBV5-6 and TRBJ1-1; 10 bases fit TRBD1. The trim removed 4 bases at V and 4 bases at J, leaving 7 bases unmatched. There are 15 residues in the CDR3. CDR1 and CDR2 from the germline V gene are SGHDT and YYEEEE. The CDR3 DNA is TGTGCCAGCAGCCTGGACAGGGGGATGGTCACTGAAGCTTTCTTT. The encoded protein is CASSLDRGMVTEAFF.

The V gene is TRBV9, the J gene TRBJ2-1; TRBD1 matches at 7 bases. Germline-derived CDR1 and CDR2 are SGDLS and YYNGEE. The CDR3 covers 16 residues. V shed 0 bases, J shed 2 bases, and the junction held 5 bases outside the gene matches. The CDR3 loop is CASSVDPGGTYNEQFF. In DNA form, the CDR3 reads TGTGCCAGCAGCGTAGACCCAGGGGGTACCTACAATGAGCAGTTCTTC.

The J gene is TRBJ2-1, the V gene TRBV20-1; TRBD1 is a possible D gene (6 bases). The V end was cut by 3 bases, the J end by 7 bases, with 16 bases between. Germline lookup yields CDR1 DFQATT and CDR2 SNEGSKA (reference sequence). There are 14 residues in the CDR3. CDR3 nucleotides: TGCAGTGCTAGTCAGGGGAATCTTAGGAATGAGCAGTTCTTC. Translation gives CSASQGNLRNEQFF.

This chain links TRBV7-8 with TRBJ1-1, with a tentative D call TRBD1 (5 bases). Germline CDR1 SGHVS, CDR2 FQNEAQ. Trimming removed 3 bases at V and 4 bases at J, with 9 bases between. The CDR3 is 13 residues long. Here the CDR3 reads CASSFGGGTEAFF. CDR3 DNA sequence: TGTGCCAGCAGCTTCGGGGGGGGCACTGAAGCTTTCTTT.

V gene TRBV7-9 combines with J gene TRBJ2-5, with 9 bases aligning to TRBD1. The CDR3 has 15 residues. Germline assignment: CDR1 SEHNR and CDR2 FQNEAQ (reference sequence). Unmatched junction bases numbered 11, after V lost 5 bases and J lost 7 bases. The CDR3 nucleotides are TGTGCCAGCAGCCAAACCTACAGGGGGCAGGGGACCCAGTACTTC. Residues: CASSQTYRGQGTQYF.

The chain combines TRBV28 with TRBJ1-2; perhaps TRBD1 as D (6 bases). Germline V gene data show CDR1 as MDHEN and CDR2 as SYDVKM. The CDR3 runs to 15 residues. V lost 5 bases, J lost 4 bases, and 17 bases lay in between. The CDR3 DNA reads as TGTGCCAGCAGTCTACCACAGGGAGGGACCTATGGCTACACCTTC. It specifies CASSLPQGGTYGYTF.

The chain carries TRBV28 and TRBJ2-2; 8 nucleotides agree with TRBD1. With 2 bases clipped from V and 2 bases from J, the junction kept 4 bases outside the gene matches. The germline gives CDR1 MDHEN, CDR2 SYDVKM. The length of the CDR3 is 16 residues. CDR3 sequence reads: CASSLGRGLNTGELFF. Here the CDR3 DNA reads TGTGCCAGCAGTTTAGGCAGGGGGCTTAACACCGGGGAGCTGTTTTTT.

V is TRBV6-2 or TRBV6-3 and J is TRBJ2-5; tentatively, D is TRBD2 (6 bases). Trimming left V 0 bases short and J 7 bases short, with 6 bases between. This CDR3 contains 12 residues. Per germline, CDR1 MNHEY and CDR2 SVGEGT. The DNA for the CDR3 is TGTGCCAGCAGTTACTCCGGGGGGACCCAGTACTTC. This sequence encodes CASSYSGGTQYF.

V is TRBV5-1 and J is TRBJ2-5; possible D gene TRBD1, 6 bases. The CDR3 is made up of 15 amino acids. The V end lost 6 bases, the J end lost 0 bases, and 15 bases lay between the germline ends. Germline loops: CDR1 SGHRS, CDR2 YFSETQ. The CDR3 spells CASNKITGNQETQYF. The CDR3 coding sequence is TGCGCCAGCAACAAAATAACAGGGAACCAAGAGACCCAGTACTTC.

The gene calls are TRBV12-5 and TRBJ2-1, with 11 bases identical to TRBD1. CDR1 and CDR2 (germline): LGHNT, FRNRAP. This CDR3 contains 14 residues. Trimming removed 6 bases from V and 10 bases from J; junction bases left unmatched: 8. Written as DNA, the CDR3 is TGTGCTAGTGGGACAGGACAGGGGGCTAACGAGCAGTTCTTC. Amino acid sequence: CASGTGQGANEQFF.

The V gene is TRBV10-1, the J gene TRBJ2-5, with 9 bases identical to TRBD1. The V gene's germline CDR1 is WNHNN and CDR2 SYGVQD (reference sequence). V lost 0 bases and J lost 2; bases outside the gene matches: 1. This CDR3 has 15 residues. CDR3: CASSESGQGQETQYF. The DNA for the CDR3 is TGCGCCAGCAGTGAGTCTGGACAGGGGCAAGAGACCCAGTACTTC.

V is TRBV28 and J is TRBJ1-1, with D maybe TRBD1 (5 bases). CDR3 length: 10 amino acids. Trimming took off 7 bases at V and 11 bases at J, with 11 bases between the two ends. Germline V gives CDR1 MDHEN, CDR2 SYDVKM. The CDR3 DNA reads TGTGCCAGCAAAGGGGAGGTTGCTTTCTTT. Protein: CASKGEVAFF.

The chain joins TRBV5-8 to TRBJ2-7; possible D gene TRBD1, 5 bases. The germline gives CDR1 SGHTS, CDR2 YDEGEE. Trimming removed 4 bases from V and 2 bases from J, with 16 bases in between. The CDR3 covers 15 residues. DNA for the CDR3: TGTGCCAGCAGCCGTCGAGGCACAGGCGCCTACGAGCAGTACTTC. Translating it yields CASSRRGTGAYEQYF.

The V gene is TRBV6-2 or TRBV6-3, the J gene TRBJ2-1; D possibly corresponds to TRBD1 (5 bases). Trimming left V 6 bases short and J 4 bases short, with 10 bases between. This CDR3 spans 13 amino acids. Germline V CDR1 and CDR2: MNHEY, SVGEGT. Written as DNA, the CDR3 is TGTGCCAGCAGGCCTCAGGGTTACAATGAGCAGTTCTTC. Its translation: CASRPQGYNEQFF.